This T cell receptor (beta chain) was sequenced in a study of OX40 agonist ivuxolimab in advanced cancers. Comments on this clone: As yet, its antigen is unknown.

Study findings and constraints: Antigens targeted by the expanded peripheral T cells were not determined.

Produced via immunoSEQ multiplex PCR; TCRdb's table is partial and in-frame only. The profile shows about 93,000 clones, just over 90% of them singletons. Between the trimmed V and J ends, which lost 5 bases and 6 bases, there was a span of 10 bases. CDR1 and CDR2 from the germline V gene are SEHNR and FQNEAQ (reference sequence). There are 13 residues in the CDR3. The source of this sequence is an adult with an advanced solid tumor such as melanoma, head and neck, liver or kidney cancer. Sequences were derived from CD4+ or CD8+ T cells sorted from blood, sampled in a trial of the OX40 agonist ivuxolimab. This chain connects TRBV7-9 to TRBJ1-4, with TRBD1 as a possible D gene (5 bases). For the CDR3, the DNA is TGTGCCAGCAGCCCCAGGGTTTATGAAAAACTGTTTTTT. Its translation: CASSPRVYEKLFF.